Below, 25 T cell receptor beta chains from the same sample are listed, as sequenced in a study of cytomegalovirus exposure and HLA in healthy donors. Here immunoSEQ multiplex PCR was the method, and the copy in TCRdb shows in-frame clones only, minus some. Of tens of thousands of clones listed, roughly 92% are singletons. The sequencing input was PBMCs. The origin of the receptors is a young woman in good health and CMV-seropositive.

The J gene is TRBJ2-1, the V gene TRBV7-9; 7 bases match TRBD1. Unmatched junction bases numbered 7, after V lost 4 bases and J lost 4 bases. Germline V lookup: CDR1 SEHNR, CDR2 FQNEAQ (reference sequence). The CDR3 loop spans 15 amino acids. CDR3 in DNA: TGTGCCAGCAGCTCCGACAGGGTTTCATACAATGAGCAGTTCTTC. Amino acid sequence: CASSSDRVSYNEQFF.

The chain has TRBV20-1 and TRBJ2-5; D is unresolved. CDR3 length: 11 amino acids. V was cut by 6 bases and J by 4 bases, with 9 bases left in between. Germline loops: CDR1 DFQATT, CDR2 SNEGSKA (reference sequence). The CDR3 region is CSARSPETQYF. CDR3 nucleotides: TGCAGTGCGAGGAGTCCAGAGACCCAGTACTTC.

This clone was recorded only once. The chain is built from TRBV14 and TRBJ2-3; 10 bases are a match to TRBD2. Trimming cost V 0 bases and J 2 bases; bases outside gene matches: 5. Germline V gene sequence: CDR1 SGHDN, CDR2 FVKESK. The CDR3 consists of 17 residues. DNA of the CDR3: TGTGCCAGCAGCCAAGATTTAGCGGGAGGTCCCACAGATACGCAGTATTTT. Amino acids: CASSQDLAGGPTDTQYF. The entire variable domain, with the rest obtained from reference TRBV14 and TRBJ2-3, is as follows: EAGVTQFPSHSVIEKGQTVTLRCDPISGHDNLYWYRRVMGKEIKFLLHFVKESKQDESGMPNNRFLAERTGGTYSTLKVQPAELEDSGVYFCASSQDLAGGPTDTQYFGPGTRLTVL.

This clone was seen once. This rearrangement joins TRBV27 to TRBJ1-3; 9 bases fit TRBD1. The J segment lost 2 bases and the V segment lost 5 bases, leaving 4 bases of the junction unmatched. CDR1 and CDR2 (germline): MNHEY, SMNVEV (reference sequence). CDR3 length: 15 amino acids. CDR3 residues: CASSAGTGPGNTIYF. The CDR3 DNA follows: TGTGCCAGCAGTGCTGGGACAGGGCCTGGAAACACCATATATTTT.

This chain's CDR3 is CASSLLQGTASGPSYEQYF. The CDR3 DNA is TGTGCCAGCAGCTTACTGCAGGGGACGGCTAGCGGGCCGAGTTACGAGCAGTACTTC. This chain joins TRBV7-9 and TRBJ2-7; 8 nucleotides align to TRBD2. CDR3 length: 19 amino acids. The germline V gene encodes CDR1 SEHNR and CDR2 FQNEAQ (reference sequence). Trimming cost V 2 bases and J 4 bases; bases outside gene matches: 19.

V is TRBV5-1 and J is TRBJ2-3; 10 nucleotides line up with TRBD2. Germline V gene data show CDR1 as SGHRS and CDR2 as YFSETQ. CDR3 size: 16 residues. V shed 2 bases and J 0 bases; nucleotides not matched to a gene: 3. CDR3 nucleotides: TGCGCCAGCAGCTTAGGACTAGCGGCTAGCACAGATACGCAGTATTTT. Its protein is CASSLGLAASTDTQYF. The full variable domain, its missing parts supplied by reference TRBV5-1 and TRBJ2-3, is KAGVTQTPRYLIKTRGQQVTLSCSPISGHRSVSWYQQTPGQGLQFLFEYFSETQRNKGNFPGRFSGRQFSNSRSEMNVSTLELGDSALYLCASSLGLAASTDTQYFGPGTRLTVL.

This rearrangement joins TRBV14 to TRBJ2-3; the D is unclear. Trimming removed 8 bases from V and 6 bases from J, with 9 bases in between. Germline V CDR1 and CDR2: SGHDN, FVKESK. The CDR3 contains 11 residues. This chain's CDR3 is CASGSRDTQYF. The CDR3 DNA is TGTGCCAGCGGCAGTCGTGATACGCAGTATTTT.

This clone has just one count. The gene calls are TRBV11-2 and TRBJ1-5; D not resolved. The CDR3 is made up of 16 amino acids. Germline-derived CDR1 and CDR2 are SGHAT and FQNNGV. With 1 base removed from V and 0 bases from J, the gap between germline ends came to 10 bases. CDR3 nucleotide sequence: TGTGCCAGCAGCTTAGGGGCAGGTTATAGCAATCAGCCCCAGCATTTT. Its protein is CASSLGAGYSNQPQHF.

V usage is TRBV28 and J usage is TRBJ2-6; 12 nucleotides agree with TRBD1. The germline V gene has CDR1 MDHEN and CDR2 SYDVKM. J gave up 0 bases and V 5 bases, and 17 bases lay outside the gene matches. The CDR3 extends over 22 amino acids. The CDR3 region has the DNA TGTGCCAGCAGTCCCCGGGACAGGGGGCAACTGCGTCTACCCTCTGGGGCCAACGTCCTGACTTTC. It encodes CASSPRDRGQLRLPSGANVLTF.

The CDR3 bases are TGCGCCAGCAGCTTGGTAACCGGGACAGGGCAAGAAAAACTGTTTTTT. Protein: CASSLVTGTGQEKLFF. The rearrangement links TRBV5-1 to TRBJ1-4; 9 positions match TRBD1. V shed 0 bases, J shed 8 bases, and the junction held 8 bases outside the gene matches. The V gene's germline CDR1 is SGHRS and CDR2 YFSETQ. CDR3 length equals 16 residues.

This clone was detected only once. The chain carries TRBV7-9 and TRBJ2-7, with D possibly being TRBD1 (5 bases). V lost 5 bases and J lost 4, with 9 bases in between. This CDR3 has 12 residues. Germline lookup yields CDR1 SEHNR and CDR2 FQNEAQ (reference sequence). CDR3 DNA: TGTGCCAGCAGCGGCAGGGATTACGAGCAGTACTTC. Protein product: CASSGRDYEQYF. Drawing the rest from reference TRBV7-9 and TRBJ2-7, the complete variable domain is DTGVSQNPRHKITKRGQNVTFRCDPISEHNRLYWYRQTLGQGPEFLTYFQNEAQLEKSRLLSDRFSAERPKGSFSTLEIQRTEQGDSAMYLCASSGRDYEQYFGPGTRLTVT.

The chain carries TRBV7-9 and TRBJ2-1, with 9 bases identical to TRBD1. V trimming: 4 bases; J trimming: 4 bases; junction bases outside the gene matches: 8. This CDR3 contains 16 residues. The germline CDR1 and CDR2 sequences are SEHNR and FQNEAQ (reference sequence). The CDR3 nucleotides read TGTGCCAGCAGCTCCCGGGACAGGGACAAATACAATGAGCAGTTCTTC. As protein: CASSSRDRDKYNEQFF.

V usage is TRBV5-1 and J usage is TRBJ1-1, with 8 positions matching TRBD1. Germline loops: CDR1 SGHRS, CDR2 YFSETQ. CDR3 length: 13 amino acids. The V segment lost 6 bases and the J segment 0 bases; nucleotides outside the gene matches: 1. The CDR3 loop is CASKQGVNTEAFF. The DNA of the CDR3 is TGCGCCAGCAAACAGGGGGTGAACACTGAAGCTTTCTTT.

The chain is built from TRBV4-1 and TRBJ2-3, with D possibly TRBD1 on 7 matching bases. Germline loops: CDR1 MGHRA, CDR2 YSYEKL. The CDR3 covers 18 residues. V lost 6 bases, J lost 0 bases, and 22 bases lay in between. CDR3 coding DNA: TGCGCCAGCAGGCCCACTTGGCGGGACAGATCTAGCACAGATACGCAGTATTTT. It encodes CASRPTWRDRSSTDTQYF.

CDR3 sequence: CASSWGTGITDTQYF. In DNA, the CDR3 is TGTGCCAGCAGCTGGGGGACAGGGATTACAGATACGCAGTATTTT. The chain employs TRBV5-5 and TRBJ2-3; 9 nucleotides line up with TRBD1. J lost 3 bases, V lost 3 bases, and 5 bases had no gene match. This CDR3 contains 15 residues. Germline CDR1 reads SGHKS; CDR2 reads YYEKEE (reference sequence). The whole variable domain, filled in from reference TRBV5-5 and TRBJ2-3, reads DAGVTQSPTHLIKTRGQQVTLRCSPISGHKSVSWYQQVLGQGPQFIFQYYEKEERGRGNFPDRFSARQFPNYSSELNVNALLLGDSALYLCASSWGTGITDTQYFGPGTRLTVL.

The count of this clone is one. The chain combines TRBV28 with TRBJ2-2; maybe TRBD1 (6 bases). Germline V gene lookup returns CDR1 MDHEN and CDR2 SYDVKM. CDR3 size: 14 residues. V lost 10 bases, J lost 6 bases, and 18 bases lay in between. CDR3 in amino acids: CAISTGFGAGELFF. The CDR3 DNA reads TGTGCCATCTCCACAGGGTTTGGCGCCGGGGAGCTGTTTTTT.

CDR3 protein: CASSLPPGRNYGYTF. In DNA, the CDR3 is TGTGCCAGCAGCTTACCCCCCGGGAGAAACTATGGCTACACCTTC. This chain joins TRBV7-9 and TRBJ1-2; D unresolved. Between the trimmed V and J ends, which lost 2 bases and 2 bases, there was a span of 12 bases. CDR3 length equals 15 residues. CDR1 is SEHNR, CDR2 FQNEAQ, per germline (reference sequence).

The J gene is TRBJ2-3, the V gene TRBV28; D not resolved. Germline lookup yields CDR1 MDHEN and CDR2 SYDVKM. Trimming took 5 bases from V and 6 from J, leaving 6 bases between them. The length of the CDR3 is 11 residues. CDR3 sequence reads: CASSPRDTQYF. In DNA form, the CDR3 reads TGTGCCAGCAGTCCCCGGGATACGCAGTATTTT.

This chain's CDR3 is CAWSFMSSGNTIYF. The DNA for the CDR3 is TGTGCCTGGTCGTTTATGAGCTCTGGAAACACCATATATTTT. The V and J genes are TRBV30 and TRBJ1-3, with D hard to call. V lost 5 bases and J 0 bases, leaving 11 bases between the germline ends. This CDR3 contains 14 residues. Germline lookup yields CDR1 GTSNPN and CDR2 SVGIG (reference sequence).

This chain joins TRBV27 and TRBJ2-1; TRBD2 matches 12 bases. The CDR3 is 17 amino acids. Germline V gene sequence: CDR1 MNHEY, CDR2 SMNVEV (reference sequence). The J segment lost 2 bases and the V segment lost 5 bases, leaving 7 bases of the junction unmatched. The CDR3 protein is CASSGPSGRAAYNEQFF. CDR3 bases: TGTGCCAGCAGTGGCCCTAGCGGGAGGGCCGCCTACAATGAGCAGTTCTTC.

V gene TRBV18 combines with J gene TRBJ2-1, with 7 bases lining up with TRBD1. V lost 3 bases, J lost 3 bases, and 5 bases stayed unmatched. The CDR3 totals 15 residues. The germline V gene encodes CDR1 KGHSH and CDR2 LQKENI. The DNA for the CDR3 is TGTGCCAGCTCACCCTGGGACAGAAGCTACAATGAGCAGTTCTTC. This sequence encodes CASSPWDRSYNEQFF. The full variable domain, with the rest looked up from reference TRBV18 and TRBJ2-1, is NAGVMQNPRHLVRRRGQEARLRCSPMKGHSHVYWYRQLPEEGLKFMVYLQKENIIDESGMPKERFSAEFPKEGPSILRIQQVVRGDSAAYFCASSPWDRSYNEQFFGPGTRLTVL.

This rearrangement joins TRBV6-5 to TRBJ2-3; weak D call: TRBD1 (5 bases). The CDR3 is 13 amino acids. Trimming removed 6 bases at V and 5 bases at J, with 12 bases between. CDR1 MNHEY and CDR2 SVGAGI come from the germline V gene. CDR3 bases: TGTGCCAGCAGACCCGACAGTATAGATACGCAGTATTTT. This codes for CASRPDSIDTQYF.

The genes are TRBV5-1 and TRBJ2-5; 11 bases fit TRBD2. Trimming removed 1 base from V and 4 bases from J; junction bases left unmatched: 3. This CDR3 has 15 amino acids. CDR1 is SGHRS and CDR2 is YFSETQ in the germline V gene. The CDR3 is CASSLSGLAGETQYF. The CDR3 DNA is TGCGCCAGCAGCTTGTCCGGACTAGCGGGAGAGACCCAGTACTTC.

The CDR3 DNA reads TGTGCCAGCAGTAAACTAGCGGGTGGGGTGGCAGATACGCAGTATTTT. Its translation is CASSKLAGGVADTQYF. The rearrangement uses TRBV28 and TRBJ2-3; 9 bases are a match to TRBD2. Germline V gives CDR1 MDHEN, CDR2 SYDVKM. There are 16 residues in the CDR3. V shed 5 bases, J shed 4 bases, and the junction held 10 bases outside the gene matches.

This chain joins TRBV5-1 and TRBJ2-7, with TRBD2 matching 11 bases. Trimming at V came to 5 bases and at J to 6 bases, leaving 16 bases not matched to a gene. Germline loops: CDR1 SGHRS, CDR2 YFSETQ. The CDR3 runs 17 residues. For the CDR3, the DNA is TGCGCCAGCAGGGGCTTAGCGGGAGGGCCCTCTTCAAGCGAGCAGTACTTC. Encoded protein: CASRGLAGGPSSSEQYF.